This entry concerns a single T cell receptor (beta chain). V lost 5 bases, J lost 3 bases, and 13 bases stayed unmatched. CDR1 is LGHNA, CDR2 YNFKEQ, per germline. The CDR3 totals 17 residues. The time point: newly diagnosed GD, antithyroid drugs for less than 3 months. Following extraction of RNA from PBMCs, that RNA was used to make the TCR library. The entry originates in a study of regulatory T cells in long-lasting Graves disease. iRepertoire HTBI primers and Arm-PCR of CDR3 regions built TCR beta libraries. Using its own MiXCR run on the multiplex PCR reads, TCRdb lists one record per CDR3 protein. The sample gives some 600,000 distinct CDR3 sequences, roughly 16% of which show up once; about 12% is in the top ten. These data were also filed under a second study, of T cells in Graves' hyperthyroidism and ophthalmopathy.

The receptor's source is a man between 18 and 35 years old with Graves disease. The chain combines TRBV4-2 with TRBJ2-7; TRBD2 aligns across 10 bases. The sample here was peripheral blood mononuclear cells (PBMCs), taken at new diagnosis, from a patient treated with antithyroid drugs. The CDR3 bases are TGTGCCAGCAGCAAGCCCAAAGGGACTAGCGACATCTACGAGCAGTACTTC. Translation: CASSKPKGTSDIYEQYF.